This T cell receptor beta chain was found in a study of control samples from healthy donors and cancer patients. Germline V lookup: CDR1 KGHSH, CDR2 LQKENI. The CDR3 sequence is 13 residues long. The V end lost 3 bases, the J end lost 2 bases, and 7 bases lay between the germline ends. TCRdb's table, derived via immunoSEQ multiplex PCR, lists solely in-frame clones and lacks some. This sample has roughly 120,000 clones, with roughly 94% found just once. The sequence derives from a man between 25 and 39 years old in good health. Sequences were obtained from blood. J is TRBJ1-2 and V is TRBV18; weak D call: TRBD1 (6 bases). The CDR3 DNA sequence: TGTGCCAGCTCACCGGACAGCAACTATGGCTACACCTTC. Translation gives CASSPDSNYGYTF.